Shown below are 8 T cell receptor beta chains from a single sample sequenced in a study of glioma-infiltrating T cells after dendritic cell vaccination. Time point noted: after dendritic cell vaccination, including at tumor progression/relapse. The repertoire was sequenced with immunoSEQ multiplex PCR; TCRdb's copy has only in-frame clones and lacks some. This sample has 100,000 or so clones, with around 90% found just once. This specimen consisted of blood, obtained after dendritic cell vaccination. The source of these receptors is a human donor with glioblastoma.

The chain couples TRBV29-1 to TRBJ1-2; D unclear. V was shortened by 4 bases and J by 4 bases, with 7 bases between the two germline ends. The germline V gene encodes CDR1 SQVTM and CDR2 ANQGSEA. The CDR3 is 11 residues long. CDR3 nucleotides: TGCAGCGTTGTGTCAGTCTATGGCTACACCTTC. This codes for CSVVSVYGYTF. The full variable domain, completed using reference TRBV29-1 and TRBJ1-2, is SAVISQKPSRDICQRGTSLTIQCQVDSQVTMMFWYRQQPGQSLTLIATANQGSEATYESGFVIDKFPISRPNLTFSTLTVSNMSPEDSSIYLCSVVSVYGYTFGSGTRLTVV.

The chain is built from TRBV29-1 and TRBJ2-5; 12 bases map to TRBD2. Per the germline V gene, CDR1 is SQVTM and CDR2 is ANQGSEA. The CDR3 is 14 amino acids. Trimming removed 7 bases from V and 2 bases from J; junction bases left unmatched: 5. The CDR3, as DNA: TGCAGCGCCACTGGGACTAGCGGGCAAGAGACCCAGTACTTC. Its translation: CSATGTSGQETQYF.

V usage is TRBV7-9 and J usage is TRBJ1-3; the D gene is possibly TRBD1 (5 bases). The CDR3 totals 13 residues. From germline, CDR1 is SEHNR and CDR2 FQNEAQ (reference sequence). V lost 4 bases and J lost 2, with 6 bases in between. This CDR3 reads CASSSGPGNTIYF. The CDR3 DNA is TGTGCCAGCAGCTCAGGGCCTGGAAACACCATATATTTT.

The chain links TRBV6-1 to TRBJ1-1, with 8 bases that match TRBD1. The CDR3 runs to 15 residues. With 3 bases clipped from V and 3 bases from J, the junction kept 6 bases outside the gene matches. Germline V gives CDR1 MNHNS, CDR2 SASEGT. CDR3 DNA sequence: TGTGCCAGCAGTGACCAACAGGGGGTTCACACTGAAGCTTTCTTT. Residues: CASSDQQGVHTEAFF.

This clone was seen only once. The rearrangement joins TRBV28 to TRBJ2-7; the match to TRBD2 covers 10 bases. V shed 3 bases and J 4 bases; nucleotides not matched to a gene: 3. The CDR3 is 14 amino acids. The germline CDR1 and CDR2 sequences are MDHEN and SYDVKM. This chain's CDR3 is CASSFGLAEYEQYF. The CDR3 nucleotides are TGTGCCAGCAGTTTCGGACTAGCGGAGTACGAGCAGTACTTC.

This clone was seen only once. The chain recombines TRBV2 with TRBJ2-2; 11 bases fit TRBD1. The CDR3 is 15 amino acids. The ends lost 5 bases at V and 7 bases at J; junction bases unmatched: 6. Germline-derived CDR1 and CDR2 are SNHLY and FYNNEI. The CDR3 here is CASSSLGQGVGELFF. CDR3 sequence (DNA): TGTGCCAGCAGTTCCCTGGGACAGGGGGTCGGGGAGCTGTTTTTT.

The chain has TRBV19 and TRBJ2-5, with D possibly being TRBD1 (6 bases). The V end was cut by 4 bases, the J end by 5 bases, with 11 bases between. The CDR3 spans 13 residues. Per the germline V gene, CDR1 is LNHDA and CDR2 is SQIVND (reference sequence). The CDR3 sequence: CASSTTGRETQYF. The CDR3 bases are TGTGCCAGTAGTACGACAGGCAGGGAGACCCAGTACTTC.

This clone was seen a handful of times. The chain couples TRBV19 to TRBJ1-2; D possibly corresponds to TRBD1 (6 bases). The germline V gene has CDR1 LNHDA and CDR2 SQIVND (reference sequence). The CDR3 consists of 14 residues. V was trimmed by 4 bases and J by 1 base, leaving 10 bases between them. The CDR3 region is CASSNHRDNYGYTF. For the CDR3, the DNA is TGTGCCAGTAGTAACCACAGGGATAACTATGGCTACACCTTC.